Listed here are 25 T cell receptor beta chains from one sample, sequenced in a study of T-cell memory formation after mild COVID-19. TCRdb recomputed calls from the 5' RACE reads with MiXCR, one row per CDR3 protein. Here the sample spans hundreds of thousands of distinct CDR3 sequences, around a sixth being singletons. Sequences were obtained from PBMCs or a T cell subset sorted from them (not recorded which). These receptors originate from an adult woman who had mild COVID-19 (a few samples of this study predate the infection). Cell type and time point are not known.

This clonotype was counted ten times or more. The genes are TRBV12-3 or TRBV12-4 and TRBJ2-1; 7 bases are a match to TRBD2. The CDR3 has 13 amino acids. V shed 4 bases and J 8 bases; nucleotides not matched to a gene: 5. Here the CDR3 reads CASSSAGDYEQFF. CDR3 bases: TGTGCCAGCAGTTCTGCGGGAGACTATGAGCAGTTCTTC.

V is TRBV29-1 and J is TRBJ2-7; TRBD2 aligns across 8 bases. The CDR3 spans 12 residues. With V trimmed by 6 bases and J by 6 bases, 7 bases remained unmatched. CDR1 is SQVTM and CDR2 is ANQGSEA in the germline V gene. This CDR3 is CSVEGLESEQYF. DNA for the CDR3: TGCAGCGTCGAGGGACTAGAGAGCGAGCAGTACTTC.

This chain links TRBV4-1 with TRBJ1-5; TRBD1 is a possible D gene (6 bases). The CDR3 runs to 17 residues. Germline assignment: CDR1 MGHRA and CDR2 YSYEKL. V was shortened by 1 base and J by 3 bases, with 16 bases between the two germline ends. The CDR3, as DNA: TGCGCCAGCAGCCAAGTAACCGGTACAGGGATCAATCAGCCCCAGCATTTT. It yields the protein CASSQVTGTGINQPQHF.

V is TRBV30 and J is TRBJ2-7; D gene unclear. Germline V CDR1 and CDR2: GTSNPN, SVGIG (reference sequence). V lost 2 bases and J 7 bases, leaving 6 bases between the germline ends. The CDR3 totals 10 residues. In DNA form, the CDR3 reads TGTGCCTGGAGTCGTACAGAGCAGTACTTC. Protein product: CAWSRTEQYF. The full variable domain, in which reference TRBV30 and TRBJ2-7 provide the parts outside the CDR3, is SQTIHQWPATLVQPVGSPLSLECTVEGTSNPNLYWYRQAAGRGLQLLFYSVGIGQISSEVPQNLSASRPQDRQFILSSKKLLLSDSGFYLCAWSRTEQYFGPGTRLTVT.

This clonotype was counted a few times. The chain carries TRBV7-8 and TRBJ2-1, with D hard to call. This CDR3 has 16 residues. CDR1 SGHVS and CDR2 FQNEAQ come from the germline V gene. V shed 1 base and J shed 0 bases, with 10 bases lying between them. The CDR3 nucleotides are TGTGCCAGCAGCTTAGGCGTCTGGAGCTCCTACAATGAGCAGTTCTTC. Amino acids: CASSLGVWSSYNEQFF.

The J gene is TRBJ1-1, the V gene TRBV5-1, with D maybe TRBD1 (5 bases). Germline V CDR1 and CDR2: SGHRS, YFSETQ. V was cut by 3 bases and J by 0 bases, with 12 bases left in between. The CDR3 is 15 residues long. The DNA for the CDR3 is TGCGCCAGCAGCTCCGGGGCAGTTATGAACACTGAAGCTTTCTTT. This codes for CASSSGAVMNTEAFF.

Turning to this clonotype: A read error may produce the germline difference seen at one junction end. The rearrangement uses TRBV24-1 and TRBJ1-5, with 8 bases matching TRBD1. Germline CDR1 reads KGHDR; CDR2 reads SFDVKD. CDR3 length: 15 amino acids. The CDR3 region has the DNA TGTGCCACCAGTGACGGGACAGGTCCTCACCAGCCCCAGAATTTT. Translating it yields CATSDGTGPHQPQNF.

In its sample, this clonotype was seen a few times. V usage is TRBV18 and J usage is TRBJ2-7; tentatively, D is TRBD1 (6 bases). Deletions cut 5 bases from V and 0 bases from J, with 11 bases between. In germline, CDR1 is KGHSH, CDR2 LQKENI. The CDR3 is 14 amino acids. The CDR3 sequence is CASSIDRSSYEQYF. CDR3 sequence (DNA): TGTGCCAGCTCAATAGACAGGAGCTCCTACGAGCAGTACTTC. Combining the CDR3 with reference TRBV18 and TRBJ2-7 gives the whole variable domain NAGVMQNPRHLVRRRGQEARLRCSPMKGHSHVYWYRQLPEEGLKFMVYLQKENIIDESGMPKERFSAEFPKEGPSILRIQQVVRGDSAAYFCASSIDRSSYEQYFGPGTRLTVT.

The chain joins TRBV29-1 to TRBJ1-2; no clear D. Germline CDR1 is SQVTM and CDR2 is ANQGSEA. Trimming left V 4 bases short and J 7 bases short, with 10 bases between. There are 11 residues in the CDR3. Here the CDR3 reads CSVVGLAGYTF. CDR3 DNA sequence: TGCAGCGTTGTAGGCTTGGCTGGCTACACCTTC.

This rearrangement joins TRBV7-2 to TRBJ2-7, with a tentative D call TRBD1 (6 bases). The CDR3 contains 15 residues. The germline CDR1 and CDR2 sequences are SGHTA and FQGNSA. V shed 1 base and J shed 1 base, with 11 bases lying between them. CDR3 residues: CASSLGRDKSYEQYF. CDR3 DNA: TGTGCCAGCAGCTTAGGCCGGGACAAGTCCTACGAGCAGTACTTC.

This clonotype was counted between two and nine times. A read error may produce the germline difference seen at one junction end. The genes are TRBV9 and TRBJ2-2, with a tentative D call TRBD2 (5 bases). CDR1 is SGDLS, CDR2 YYNGEE, per germline. The CDR3 is 15 amino acids. The CDR3 nucleotides read TGTGCCAGCAGCGTAACTCAGGTCCCCACCGGGGAGCTGTATTTT. Protein: CASSVTQVPTGELYF.

A few counts support this clonotype. The V and J genes are TRBV6-1 and TRBJ2-7; possible D gene TRBD1, 5 bases. Germline loops: CDR1 MNHNS, CDR2 SASEGT. The CDR3 has 15 amino acids. The V and J ends lost 3 bases and 2 bases respectively, with 14 bases between them. CDR3 in DNA: TGTGCCAGCAGTGAGAAGGCAGGGCTAACCTACGAGCAGTACTTC. This codes for CASSEKAGLTYEQYF.

The table lists this clonotype with a few counts. The genes are TRBV15 and TRBJ1-2, with TRBD1 identical over 10 bases. Unmatched junction bases numbered 4, after V lost 4 bases and J lost 5 bases. CDR3 size: 14 residues. Per the germline V gene, CDR1 is LNHNV and CDR2 is YYDKDF (reference sequence). In DNA, the CDR3 is TGTGCCACCAGCAAGGGACAGGGGTTTTATGGCTACACCTTC. Its translation: CATSKGQGFYGYTF.

This chain uses TRBV24-1 with TRBJ1-2; D is perhaps TRBD1 (6 bases). The ends were cut back, 6 bases at V and 7 bases at J, with 14 bases in the middle. Germline CDR1 is KGHDR and CDR2 is SFDVKD. CDR3 length equals 13 residues. The CDR3 region is CATSRRGITGYTF. The CDR3 nucleotides are TGTGCCACCAGTAGAAGGGGGATCACTGGCTACACCTTC.

The chain has TRBV4-2 and TRBJ1-2; the match to TRBD1 covers 7 bases. This CDR3 region has 14 residues. V was clipped by 3 bases and J by 6 bases; unmatched bases: 7. Looked up from germline, CDR1 is LGHNA and CDR2 is YNFKEQ. CDR3 nucleotides: TGTGCCAGCAGCCACGGACAGGCCAACGATGGCTACACCTTC. Protein: CASSHGQANDGYTF.

This clonotype has a handful of counts. The chain employs TRBV7-2 and TRBJ1-3; 12 bases match TRBD1. CDR3 size: 17 residues. Germline trimming cut 5 bases from V and 5 bases from J; bases unmatched to any gene: 10. Germline loops: CDR1 SGHTA, CDR2 FQGNSA. CDR3 in DNA: TGTGCCAGCAGCCGGGGACAGGGGGCAAGTCTGAGAAACACCATATATTTT. Its translation: CASSRGQGASLRNTIYF.

This clonotype was counted between two and nine times. The chain couples TRBV24-1 to TRBJ2-3, with a tentative D call TRBD1 (6 bases). The V gene's germline CDR1 is KGHDR and CDR2 SFDVKD. This CDR3 has 16 amino acids. Trimming shortened V by 3 bases and J by 6 bases, and 18 bases separated the two germline ends. CDR3 loop: CATSDPALGQGDTQYF. The DNA of the CDR3 is TGTGCCACCAGTGATCCCGCCCTTGGGCAGGGGGATACGCAGTATTTT.

V and J are TRBV7-3 and TRBJ1-2; TRBD1 might be the D (5 bases). CDR3 length: 15 amino acids. Trimming cost V 0 bases and J 4 bases, with 12 bases left between them. CDR1 is SGHTA, CDR2 FQGTGA, per germline. The DNA of the CDR3 is TGTGCCAGCAGCTTAACCCCAGGGAATTCCTATGGCTACACCTTC. This codes for CASSLTPGNSYGYTF.

The chain is built from TRBV7-8 and TRBJ1-2; D not resolved. CDR3 length: 17 amino acids. The germline gives CDR1 SGHVS, CDR2 FQNEAQ. Trimming removed 5 bases from V and 0 bases from J, with 19 bases in between. CDR3 in amino acids: CASSLNRIGSANYGYTF. CDR3 in DNA: TGTGCCAGCAGCCTGAACCGGATAGGCTCAGCTAACTATGGCTACACCTTC.

There are a few counts of this clonotype. This chain connects TRBV4-2 to TRBJ2-1, with 8 positions matching TRBD2. Trimming removed 4 bases from V and 10 bases from J; junction bases left unmatched: 9. This CDR3 has 14 residues. Germline V CDR1 and CDR2: LGHNA, YNFKEQ. CDR3 coding DNA: TGTGCCAGCAGCCCGGAAACTAGCGGTAGGGAGCAGTTCTTC. Encoded protein: CASSPETSGREQFF.

This clonotype was observed a handful of times. The chain has TRBV5-1 and TRBJ2-1, with D possibly being TRBD1 (6 bases). The CDR3 has 16 residues. Germline CDR1 is SGHRS and CDR2 is YFSETQ. The V gene lost 3 bases and the J gene lost 5 bases, with 18 bases spanning the gap. The CDR3 sequence: CASSSYRLAGDNEQFF. CDR3 DNA: TGCGCCAGCAGCTCCTATCGGCTAGCAGGGGACAATGAGCAGTTCTTC.

This clonotype was seen a handful of times. The gene calls are TRBV11-2 and TRBJ2-5; D possibly matches TRBD1 or TRBD2 (5 bases each). CDR1 and CDR2 (germline): SGHAT, FQNNGV. The CDR3 runs to 15 residues. V was pared by 2 bases and J by 5 bases, with 15 bases between. This CDR3 is CASSLNPGPGETQYF. In DNA form, the CDR3 reads TGTGCCAGCAGCTTAAACCCGGGGCCGGGGGAGACCCAGTACTTC.

This clonotype was detected ten times or more. J is TRBJ1-5 and V is TRBV5-1; D might be TRBD1 (5 bases). CDR1 is SGHRS, CDR2 YFSETQ, per germline. This CDR3 contains 14 residues. V was clipped by 0 bases and J by 7 bases, with 11 bases between them. CDR3 in amino acids: CASSLVGGGQPQHF. CDR3 DNA: TGCGCCAGCAGCTTGGTGGGGGGGGGACAGCCCCAGCATTTT.

A few counts support this clonotype. The chain joins TRBV5-6 to TRBJ2-5, with a weak D call TRBD1 (5 bases). CDR1 SGHDT and CDR2 YYEEEE come from the germline V gene. This CDR3 contains 14 residues. Trimming removed 5 bases from V and 7 bases from J, with 18 bases in between. This CDR3 is CASSYADSRLTQYF. In nucleotides, the CDR3 is TGTGCCAGCAGTTACGCCGACAGTAGGTTGACCCAGTACTTC.

This clonotype was seen many times. V gene TRBV23-1 combines with J gene TRBJ1-5, with D hard to call. TRBV23-1 counts as an open reading frame of uncertain function. V was cut by 7 bases and J by 6 bases, with 16 bases left in between. The CDR3 has 14 amino acids. The CDR3 DNA reads TGCGCCAGCACCCCCTCCGCTGGGGTTCAGCCCCAGCATTTT. Protein product: CASTPSAGVQPQHF.